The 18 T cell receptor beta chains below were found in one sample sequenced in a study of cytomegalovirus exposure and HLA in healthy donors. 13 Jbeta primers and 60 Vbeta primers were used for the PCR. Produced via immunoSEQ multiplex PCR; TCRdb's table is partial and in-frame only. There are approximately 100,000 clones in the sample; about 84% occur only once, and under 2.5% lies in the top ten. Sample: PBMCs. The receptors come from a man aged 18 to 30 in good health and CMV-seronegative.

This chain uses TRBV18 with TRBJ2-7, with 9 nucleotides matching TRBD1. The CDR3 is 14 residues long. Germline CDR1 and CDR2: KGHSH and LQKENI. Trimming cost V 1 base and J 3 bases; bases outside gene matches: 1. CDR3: CASSPLTGGYEQYF. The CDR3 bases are TGTGCCAGCTCACCACTGACAGGGGGCTACGAGCAGTACTTC. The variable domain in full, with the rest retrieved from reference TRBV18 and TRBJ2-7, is NAGVMQNPRHLVRRRGQEARLRCSPMKGHSHVYWYRQLPEEGLKFMVYLQKENIIDESGMPKERFSAEFPKEGPSILRIQQVVRGDSAAYFCASSPLTGGYEQYFGPGTRLTVT.

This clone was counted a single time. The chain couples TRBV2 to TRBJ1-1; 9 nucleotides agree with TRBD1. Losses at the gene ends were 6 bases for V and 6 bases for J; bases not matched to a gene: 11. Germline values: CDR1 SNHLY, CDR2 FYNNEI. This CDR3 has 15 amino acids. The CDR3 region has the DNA TGTGCCAGCAGGCACCTGACAGGGGGAAGGGCTGAAGCTTTCTTT. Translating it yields CASRHLTGGRAEAFF.

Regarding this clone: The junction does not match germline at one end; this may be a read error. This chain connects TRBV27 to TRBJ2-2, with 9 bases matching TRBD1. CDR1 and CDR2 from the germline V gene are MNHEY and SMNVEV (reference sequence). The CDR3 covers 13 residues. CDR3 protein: CAGSGQGRGGLFF. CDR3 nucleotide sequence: TGTGCCGGCAGTGGACAGGGGAGGGGAGGGCTGTTTTTT.

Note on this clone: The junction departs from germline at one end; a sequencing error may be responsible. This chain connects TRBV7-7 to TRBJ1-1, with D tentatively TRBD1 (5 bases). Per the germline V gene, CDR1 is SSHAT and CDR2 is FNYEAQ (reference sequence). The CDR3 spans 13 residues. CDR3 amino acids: CASSLGQNTEAFF. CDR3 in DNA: TGTGCTAGCAGCTTAGGACAGAACACTGAAGCTTTCTTT.

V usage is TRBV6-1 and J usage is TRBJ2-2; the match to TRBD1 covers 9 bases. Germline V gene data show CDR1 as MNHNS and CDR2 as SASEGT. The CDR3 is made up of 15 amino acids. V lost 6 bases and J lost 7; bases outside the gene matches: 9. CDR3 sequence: CASRRAGQGGGELFF. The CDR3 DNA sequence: TGTGCCAGCAGGAGGGCGGGACAGGGAGGCGGGGAGCTGTTTTTT.

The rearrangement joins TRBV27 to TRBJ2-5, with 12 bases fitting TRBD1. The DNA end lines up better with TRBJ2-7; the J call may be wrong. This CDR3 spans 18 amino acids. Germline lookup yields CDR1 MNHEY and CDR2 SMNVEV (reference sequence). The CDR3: CASSSPGTGGGYRYEQYF. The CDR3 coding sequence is TGTGCCAGCAGTTCCCCCGGGACAGGGGGCGGGTATAGGTACGAGCAGTACTTC.

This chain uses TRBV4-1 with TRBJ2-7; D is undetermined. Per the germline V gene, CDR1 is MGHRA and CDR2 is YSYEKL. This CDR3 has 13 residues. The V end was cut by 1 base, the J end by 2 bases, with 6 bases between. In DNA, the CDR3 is TGCGCCAGCAGCCAAGGGCCCGCCTACGAGCAGTACTTC. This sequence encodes CASSQGPAYEQYF.

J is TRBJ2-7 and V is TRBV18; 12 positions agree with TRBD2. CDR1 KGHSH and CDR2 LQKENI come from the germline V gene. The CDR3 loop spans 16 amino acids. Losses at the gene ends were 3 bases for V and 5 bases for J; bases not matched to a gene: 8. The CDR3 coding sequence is TGTGCCAGCTCACCCACGCTAGCGGGGGGGAAGGACGAGCAGTACTTC. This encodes CASSPTLAGGKDEQYF.

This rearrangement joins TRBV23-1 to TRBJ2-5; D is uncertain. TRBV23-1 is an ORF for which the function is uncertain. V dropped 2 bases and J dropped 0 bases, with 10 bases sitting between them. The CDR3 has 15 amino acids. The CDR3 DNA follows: TGCGCCAGCAGTCAAAGGAGCAAGTACCAAGAGACCCAGTACTTC. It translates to CASSQRSKYQETQYF.

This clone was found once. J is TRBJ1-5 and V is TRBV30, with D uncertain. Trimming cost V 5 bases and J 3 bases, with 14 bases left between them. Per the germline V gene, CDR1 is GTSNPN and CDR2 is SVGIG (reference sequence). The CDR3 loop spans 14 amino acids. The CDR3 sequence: CAWAPKRDNQPQHF. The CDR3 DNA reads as TGTGCCTGGGCCCCCAAGAGAGACAATCAGCCCCAGCATTTT.

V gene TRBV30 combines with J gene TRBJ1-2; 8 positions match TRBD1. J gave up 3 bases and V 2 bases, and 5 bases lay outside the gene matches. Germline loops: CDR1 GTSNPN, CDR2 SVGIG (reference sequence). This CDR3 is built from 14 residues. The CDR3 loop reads CAWSLQGDYYGYTF. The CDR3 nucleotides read TGTGCCTGGAGTTTACAGGGGGACTACTATGGCTACACCTTC. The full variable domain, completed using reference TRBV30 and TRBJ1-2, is SQTIHQWPATLVQPVGSPLSLECTVEGTSNPNLYWYRQAAGRGLQLLFYSVGIGQISSEVPQNLSASRPQDRQFILSSKKLLLSDSGFYLCAWSLQGDYYGYTFGSGTRLTVV.

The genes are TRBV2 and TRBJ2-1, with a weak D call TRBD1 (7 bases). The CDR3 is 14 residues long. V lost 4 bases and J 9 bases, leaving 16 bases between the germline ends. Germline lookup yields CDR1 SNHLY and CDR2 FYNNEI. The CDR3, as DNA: TGTGCCAGCAGTGTCCAGGGGGGACTCAGTGAGCAGTTCTTC. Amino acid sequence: CASSVQGGLSEQFF.

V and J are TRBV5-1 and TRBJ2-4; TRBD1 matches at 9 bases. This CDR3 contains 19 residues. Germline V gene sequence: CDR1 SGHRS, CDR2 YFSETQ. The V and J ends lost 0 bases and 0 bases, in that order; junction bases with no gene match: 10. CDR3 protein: CASSLEGTGSEIAKNIQYF. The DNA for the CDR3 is TGCGCCAGCAGCTTGGAAGGGACAGGGTCAGAAATAGCCAAAAACATTCAGTACTTC.

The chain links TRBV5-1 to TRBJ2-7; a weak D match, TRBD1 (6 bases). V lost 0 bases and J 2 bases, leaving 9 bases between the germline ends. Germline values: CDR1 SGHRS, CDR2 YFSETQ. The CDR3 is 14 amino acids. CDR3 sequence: CASSLDRETYEQYF. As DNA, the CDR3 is TGCGCCAGCAGCTTGGACAGGGAAACCTACGAGCAGTACTTC.

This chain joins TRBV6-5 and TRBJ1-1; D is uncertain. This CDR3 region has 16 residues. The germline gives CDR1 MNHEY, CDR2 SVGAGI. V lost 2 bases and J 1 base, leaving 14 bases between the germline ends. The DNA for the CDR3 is TGTGCCAGCAGTTACGCCTCAGGCGTGGGGAACACTGAAGCTTTCTTT. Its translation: CASSYASGVGNTEAFF.

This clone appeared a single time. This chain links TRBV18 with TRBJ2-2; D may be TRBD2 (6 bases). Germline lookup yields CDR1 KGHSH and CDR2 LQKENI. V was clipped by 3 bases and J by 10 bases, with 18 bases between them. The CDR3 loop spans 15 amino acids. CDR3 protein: CASSPAGPIGLELFF. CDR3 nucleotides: TGTGCCAGCTCACCCGCGGGACCCATAGGTTTGGAGCTGTTTTTT.

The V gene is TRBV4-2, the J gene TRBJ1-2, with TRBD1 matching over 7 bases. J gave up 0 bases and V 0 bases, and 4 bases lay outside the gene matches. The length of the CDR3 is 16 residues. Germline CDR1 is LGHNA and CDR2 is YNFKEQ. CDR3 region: CASSQEIQGANYGYTF. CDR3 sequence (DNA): TGTGCCAGCAGCCAAGAAATTCAGGGGGCTAACTATGGCTACACCTTC.

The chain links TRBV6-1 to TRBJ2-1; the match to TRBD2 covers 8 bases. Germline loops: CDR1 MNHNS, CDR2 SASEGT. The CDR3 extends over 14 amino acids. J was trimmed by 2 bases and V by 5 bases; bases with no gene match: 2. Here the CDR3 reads CASSSTSAYNEQFF. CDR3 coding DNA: TGTGCCAGCAGTTCGACTAGCGCCTACAATGAGCAGTTCTTC.